One and the same sample provided the 8 T cell receptor beta chains below, sequenced in a study of T cell changes during pregnancy in multiple sclerosis. Method: immunoSEQ multiplex PCR; TCRdb's copy keeps in-frame clones and lacks some. The sample holds some 68,000 clones; about 92% are singletons and the top ten take approximately 1.4%. Sequenced here: peripheral blood, sampled in the second trimester of pregnancy. These receptors came from a female donor in good health, enrolled as a control in a pregnancy study.

The chain recombines TRBV30 with TRBJ1-1, with D possibly matching TRBD1 (6 bases). V was pared by 1 base and J by 5 bases, with 8 bases between. There are 12 residues in the CDR3. Germline V gene lookup returns CDR1 GTSNPN and CDR2 SVGIG (reference sequence). CDR3 amino acids: CAWSGTGTEAFF. DNA of the CDR3: TGTGCCTGGAGTGGTACAGGGACTGAAGCTTTCTTT.

This clone was observed once. The rearrangement joins TRBV19 to TRBJ2-1, with TRBD1 identical over 8 bases. With V trimmed by 4 bases and J by 5 bases, 19 bases remained unmatched. This CDR3 has 19 amino acids. CDR1 is LNHDA and CDR2 is SQIVND in the germline V gene (reference sequence). The CDR3 DNA is TGTGCCAGTAGTACACCTTACCGTGACAGGGGCTTCATAGACAATGAGCAGTTCTTC. This sequence encodes CASSTPYRDRGFIDNEQFF.

The genes are TRBV2 and TRBJ2-5, with TRBD1 as a possible D gene (5 bases). CDR1 SNHLY and CDR2 FYNNEI come from the germline V gene. Trimming stripped 7 bases from V and 5 bases from J, with 14 bases between. The CDR3 sequence is 13 residues long. CDR3 loop: CASKGLPMETQYF. As DNA, the CDR3 is TGTGCCAGCAAGGGGTTGCCTATGGAGACCCAGTACTTC.

The genes are TRBV27 and TRBJ2-2; TRBD2 matches 9 bases. Trimming at V came to 5 bases and at J to 7 bases, leaving 11 bases not matched to a gene. The CDR3 is 16 residues long. Germline V gene lookup returns CDR1 MNHEY and CDR2 SMNVEV (reference sequence). This CDR3 is CASSIDSGRQGGELFF. CDR3 DNA: TGTGCCAGCAGTATTGACAGCGGGAGGCAGGGCGGGGAGCTGTTTTTT.

The chain uses TRBV6-1 and TRBJ2-2; D may be TRBD2 (5 bases). The CDR3 is 12 residues long. Germline CDR1 reads MNHNS; CDR2 reads SASEGT. The V end lost 8 bases, the J end lost 6 bases, and 10 bases lay between the germline ends. CDR3 residues: CASLGVAGELFF. The CDR3 DNA is TGTGCCAGCCTGGGAGTGGCCGGGGAGCTGTTTTTT.

J is TRBJ2-7 and V is TRBV11-2; weak D call: TRBD2 (7 bases). Trimming stripped 5 bases from V and 4 bases from J, with 15 bases between. Germline V gene lookup returns CDR1 SGHAT and CDR2 FQNNGV. The CDR3 is 14 residues long. In DNA, the CDR3 is TGTGCCAGCAGCCCGCTGGGAGGGGGGTACGAGCAGTACTTC. Its protein is CASSPLGGGYEQYF. The whole variable domain, remainder taken from reference TRBV11-2 and TRBJ2-7, is EAGVAQSPRYKIIEKRQSVAFWCNPISGHATLYWYQQILGQGPKLLIQFQNNGVVDDSQLPKDRFSAERLKGVDSTLKIQPAKLEDSAVYLCASSPLGGGYEQYFGPGTRLTVT.

The rearrangement uses TRBV30 and TRBJ1-2, with 7 bases identical to TRBD1. The germline CDR1 and CDR2 sequences are GTSNPN and SVGIG (reference sequence). The ends lost 1 base at V and 3 bases at J; junction bases unmatched: 5. This CDR3 spans 14 amino acids. The CDR3, as DNA: TGTGCCTGGAGTGGGAGGGGGCGCGACTATGGCTACACCTTC. Amino acid sequence: CAWSGRGRDYGYTF.

The rearrangement joins TRBV30 to TRBJ1-2, with D perhaps TRBD1 (5 bases). Germline V CDR1 and CDR2: GTSNPN, SVGIG (reference sequence). Trimming stripped 4 bases from V and 1 base from J, with 10 bases between. The CDR3 is 13 residues long. CDR3: CAWMTVRNYGYTF. CDR3 DNA: TGTGCCTGGATGACAGTACGTAACTATGGCTACACCTTC.